These T cell receptor beta chains were read from a single sample in a study of shared clonotypes between healthy human individuals. Some clones are missing from TCRdb's copy, which holds only in-frame ones; the method was immunoSEQ multiplex PCR. The sample contains a few million clones, approximately 93% of which appear only once. Sequenced sample: naive CD4+ T cells from PBMCs. The receptor set was obtained from a man between 18 and 29 years old in good health. Some clones in this sample may be carry-over from other donors' samples. Each CDR3 is given with its conserved first and last residue. The order of the fields is clone size, V gene, J gene, CDR3 length, D gene, CDR3 protein, CDR3 DNA. A D gene is named only where the DNA matches it firmly. The listing skips clone size in some rows; elsewhere it reads once, few, many or a size class.

NA,TRBV4-1,TRBJ2-7,19,TRBD2,CASSQDLGGRFLSSYEQYF,TGCGCCAGCAGCCAAGATCTCGGCGGGAGGTTCCTCAGCTCCTACGAGCAGTACTTC
NA,TRBV2,TRBJ2-2,15,TRBD1,CASTRQGANTGELFF,TGTGCCAGCACCCGACAGGGGGCGAACACCGGGGAGCTGTTTTTT
NA,TRBV5-4,TRBJ2-4,16,NA,CASSLGMGVAKNIQYF,TGTGCCAGCAGCTTGGGCATGGGGGTGGCCAAAAACATTCAGTACTTC
NA,TRBV10-3,TRBJ2-1,15,TRBD2,CAISVLLAGDDEQFF,TGTGCCATCAGTGTCCTACTAGCGGGAGACGACGAGCAGTTCTTC
NA,TRBV5-1,TRBJ2-7,15,NA,CASSLFGSSSYEQYF,TGCGCCAGCAGCTTGTTCGGCTCCAGCTCCTACGAGCAGTACTTC
NA,TRBV5-1,TRBJ2-7,14,NA,CASSLSGEGYEQYF,TGCGCCAGCAGCTTGTCAGGGGAGGGCTACGAGCAGTACTTC
NA,TRBV28,TRBJ1-2,15,TRBD1,CASSPGGSPFYGYTF,TGTGCCAGCAGCCCAGGGGGCTCCCCTTTTTATGGCTACACCTTC
NA,TRBV7-2,TRBJ2-4,18,NA,CASSHQGPPGLAKNIQYF,TGTGCCAGCAGCCACCAGGGACCGCCCGGACTAGCCAAAAACATTCAGTACTTC
NA,TRBV7-2,TRBJ2-3,16,NA,CASSPRGGRVADTQYF,TGTGCCAGCAGCCCCAGGGGTGGCAGGGTGGCAGATACGCAGTATTTT
NA,TRBV18,TRBJ1-4,12,NA,CASSPRTEKLFF,TGTGCCAGCTCACCTAGGACAGAAAAACTGTTTTTT
NA,TRBV5-4,TRBJ2-5,14,NA,CASSFAGQQETQYF,TGTGCCAGCAGCTTTGCGGGACAGCAAGAGACCCAGTACTTC
once,TRBV19,TRBJ2-5,14,TRBD1,CASTGTGWRETQYF,TGTGCCAGCACCGGGACAGGGTGGAGGGAGACCCAGTACTTC
NA,TRBV15,TRBJ1-2,17,NA,CATSGRISGARDYGYTF,TGTGCCACCAGCGGGAGGATATCGGGGGCGAGGGACTATGGCTACACCTTC
NA,TRBV5-1,TRBJ2-7,13,NA,CASSLQGQQEQYF,TGCGCCAGCAGCCTGCAGGGGCAGCAGGAGCAGTACTTC
NA,TRBV5-1,TRBJ2-7,16,NA,CASSVGGGQSVYEQYF,TGCGCCAGCAGTGTGGGGGGCGGGCAATCTGTCTACGAGCAGTACTTC
NA,TRBV7-6,TRBJ1-3,15,NA,CASSLDQGFGNTIYF,TGTGCCAGCAGCCTCGACCAGGGATTTGGAAACACCATATATTTT
NA,TRBV2,TRBJ1-3,14,NA,CASSLRSSGNTIYF,TGTGCCAGCAGTTTACGGAGTTCTGGAAACACCATATATTTT
NA,TRBV6-5,TRBJ2-4,15,TRBD2,CASSLAASGKNIQYF,TGTGCCAGCAGTCTGGCGGCTAGCGGGAAAAACATTCAGTACTTC
NA,TRBV9,TRBJ2-5,14,NA,CASSVGQGKETQYF,TGTGCCAGCAGCGTAGGTCAGGGAAAAGAGACCCAGTACTTC
NA,TRBV5-1,TRBJ2-5,14,TRBD1,CASSLEGGGETQYF,TGCGCCAGCAGCTTGGAAGGGGGCGGGGAGACCCAGTACTTC
NA,TRBV6-6,TRBJ1-4,15,NA,CASSFQGRTNEKLFF,TGTGCCAGCAGTTTTCAGGGGCGGACTAATGAAAAACTGTTTTTT
NA,TRBV5-3,TRBJ1-2,16,TRBD1,CARSLKWAGQGHGYTF,TGTGCCAGAAGCTTGAAGTGGGCGGGACAGGGACATGGCTACACCTTC
few,TRBV30,TRBJ2-2,14,NA,CAWSLLGTAGELFF,TGTGCCTGGAGTTTACTAGGGACGGCCGGGGAGCTGTTTTTT
NA,TRBV5-1,TRBJ2-1,14,NA,CASSLKLTSNEQFF,TGCGCCAGCAGCTTGAAGTTGACTAGCAATGAGCAGTTCTTC
once,TRBV5-4,TRBJ2-3,16,NA,CASSLRVQESTDTQYF,TGTGCCAGCAGCTTGAGAGTGCAGGAGAGCACAGATACGCAGTATTTT
few,TRBV10-3,TRBJ1-1,13,NA,CATLGTDNTEAFF,TGTGCCACCTTAGGGACTGATAACACTGAAGCTTTCTTT
NA,TRBV21-1,TRBJ2-7,15,NA,CASSAYPGRIDEQYF,TGTGCCAGCAGCGCCTATCCCGGGAGAATCGACGAGCAGTACTTC
NA,TRBV18,TRBJ2-1,17,NA,CASSPTDLPSSYNEQFF,TGTGCCAGCTCACCTACGGACTTACCCAGCTCCTACAATGAGCAGTTCTTC
NA,TRBV14,TRBJ2-5,15,NA,CASSQDMQRQETQYF,TGTGCCAGCAGCCAAGACATGCAGCGGCAAGAGACCCAGTACTTC
NA,TRBV18,TRBJ1-1,15,NA,CASSTAATVNTEAFF,TGTGCCAGCTCAACGGCAGCGACAGTGAACACTGAAGCTTTCTTT
once,TRBV11-2,TRBJ2-7,16,NA,CASSSLNRGSSYEQYF,TGTGCCAGCAGCTCCCTCAATCGCGGCAGCTCCTACGAGCAGTACTTC
NA,TRBV5-1,TRBJ2-5,14,NA,CASSPGPGAETQYF,TGCGCCAGCAGCCCGGGACCGGGGGCAGAGACCCAGTACTTC
NA,TRBV29-1,TRBJ2-2,13,NA,CSVDTKNTGELFF,TGCAGCGTCGACACTAAGAACACCGGGGAGCTGTTTTTT
NA,TRBV19,TRBJ2-1,14,TRBD2,CASRTSGRFNEQFF,TGTGCCAGTAGGACTAGCGGGAGGTTCAATGAGCAGTTCTTC
NA,TRBV28,TRBJ2-3,16,TRBD2,CASSFWTSGNTDTQYF,TGTGCCAGCAGTTTTTGGACTAGCGGGAACACAGATACGCAGTATTTT
few,TRBV30,TRBJ2-1,12,TRBD2,CAGTRAYNEQFF,TGTGCTGGGACTAGGGCCTACAATGAGCAGTTCTTC
few,TRBV27,TRBJ2-6,13,NA,CASSLSGANVLTF,TGTGCCAGCAGTCTCTCTGGGGCCAACGTCCTGACTTTC
NA,TRBV11-3,TRBJ2-1,15,NA,CASSLGSSSYNEQFF,TGTGCCAGCAGCTTAGGGTCTTCCTCCTACAATGAGCAGTTCTTC
NA,TRBV19,TRBJ1-1,17,NA,CASSSASGTRRDTEAFF,TGTGCCAGTAGTTCAGCATCCGGGACCCGTAGAGACACTGAAGCTTTCTTT
NA,TRBV9,TRBJ2-1,15,NA,CASSVLSSSYNEQFF,TGTGCCAGCAGCGTTCTGTCGAGCTCCTACAATGAGCAGTTCTTC
NA,TRBV6-5,TRBJ2-5,15,NA,CASSPLPSLGETQYF,TGTGCCAGCAGTCCACTGCCATCCCTGGGCGAGACCCAGTACTTC
NA,TRBV9,TRBJ2-1,16,NA,CASSAAEGRLYNEQFF,TGTGCCAGCAGCGCGGCAGAAGGGCGGCTATACAATGAGCAGTTCTTC
NA,TRBV7-2,TRBJ2-7,16,TRBD2,CASSLGTSGSSGEQYF,TGTGCCAGCAGCTTAGGTACTAGCGGGAGCTCGGGGGAGCAGTACTTC
NA,TRBV5-1,TRBJ1-2,13,NA,CASSAAGDYGYTF,TGCGCCAGCAGCGCCGCGGGGGACTATGGCTACACCTTC
few,TRBV15,TRBJ2-2,13,NA,CATSRVVGGELFF,TGTGCCACCAGCAGAGTCGTAGGCGGGGAGCTGTTTTTT
NA,TRBV29-1,TRBJ2-1,14,NA,CSVLGGAMDNEQFF,TGCAGCGTCCTTGGGGGGGCAATGGACAATGAGCAGTTCTTC
few,TRBV7-9,TRBJ1-5,12,NA,CASSSPDQPQHF,TGTGCCAGCAGCTCGCCGGATCAGCCCCAGCATTTT
NA,TRBV6-6,TRBJ1-5,16,NA,CASSSSDADRNQPQHF,TGTGCCAGCAGTTCCTCGGACGCGGACCGTAATCAGCCCCAGCATTTT
once,TRBV11-3,TRBJ1-1,14,NA,CASSPPGGTTEAFF,TGTGCCAGCAGCCCCCCCGGGGGGACCACTGAAGCTTTCTTT
NA,TRBV7-9,TRBJ1-1,18,NA,CASSLVGSSGLMNTEAFF,TGTGCCAGCAGCTTAGTGGGCTCGAGTGGGCTTATGAACACTGAAGCTTTCTTT
NA,TRBV7-2,TRBJ2-3,16,NA,CASSLMGSLLADTQYF,TGTGCCAGCAGCTTAATGGGCAGCCTACTTGCAGATACGCAGTATTTT
NA,TRBV2,TRBJ2-7,14,NA,CASKGQMSSYEQYF,TGTGCCAGCAAAGGACAAATGAGCTCCTACGAGCAGTACTTC